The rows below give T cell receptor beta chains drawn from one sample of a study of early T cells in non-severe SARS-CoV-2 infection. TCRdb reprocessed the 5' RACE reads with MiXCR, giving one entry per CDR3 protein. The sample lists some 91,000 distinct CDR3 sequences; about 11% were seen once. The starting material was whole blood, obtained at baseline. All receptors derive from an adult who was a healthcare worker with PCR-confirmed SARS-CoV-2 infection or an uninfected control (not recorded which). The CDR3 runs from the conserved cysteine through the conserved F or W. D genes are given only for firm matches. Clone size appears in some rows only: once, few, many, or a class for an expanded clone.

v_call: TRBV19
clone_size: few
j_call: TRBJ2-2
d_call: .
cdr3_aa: CASSGGGELFF
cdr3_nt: TGTGCCAGTAGCGGGGGCGGGGAGCTGTTTTTT

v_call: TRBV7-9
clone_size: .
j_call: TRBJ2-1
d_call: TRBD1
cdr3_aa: CASSGDRGNNEQFF
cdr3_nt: TGTGCCAGCAGCGGGGACAGGGGAAACAATGAGCAGTTCTTC

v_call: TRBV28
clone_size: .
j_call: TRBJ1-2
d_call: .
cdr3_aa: CASSRANYGYTF
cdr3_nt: TGTGCCAGCAGTCGGGCTAACTATGGCTACACCTTC

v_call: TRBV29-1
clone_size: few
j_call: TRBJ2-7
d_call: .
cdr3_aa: CSVEHGTSYEQYF
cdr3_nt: TGCAGCGTTGAGCATGGAACCTCCTACGAGCAGTACTTC

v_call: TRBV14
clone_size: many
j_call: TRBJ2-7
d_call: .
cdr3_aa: CASSQGQPYEQYF
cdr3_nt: TGTGCCAGCAGCCAAGGACAGCCCTACGAGCAGTACTTC

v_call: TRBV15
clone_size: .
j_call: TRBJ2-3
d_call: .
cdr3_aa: CATSRAEMVSGGTDTQYF
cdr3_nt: TGTGCCACCAGCAGGGCTGAGATGGTTTCAGGCGGGACAGATACGCAGTATTTT

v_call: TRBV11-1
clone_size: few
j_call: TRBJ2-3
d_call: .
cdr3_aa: CASSLGAATVTDTQYF
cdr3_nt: TGTGCCAGCAGCTTAGGGGCGGCAACGGTCACAGATACGCAGTATTTT

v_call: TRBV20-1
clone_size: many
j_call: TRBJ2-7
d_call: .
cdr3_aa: CSARHRPGPPSEQYF
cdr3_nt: TGCAGTGCTAGACACCGCCCCGGGCCCCCTTCGGAGCAGTACTTC

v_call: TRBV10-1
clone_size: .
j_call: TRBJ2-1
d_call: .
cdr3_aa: CASSEGLGAYNEQFF
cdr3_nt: TGCGCCAGCAGTGAGGGGTTAGGGGCCTACAATGAGCAGTTCTTC

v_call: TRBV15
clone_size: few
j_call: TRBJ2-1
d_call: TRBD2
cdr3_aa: CATSRELPASGSMGEQFF
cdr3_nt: TGTGCCACCAGCCGAGAGCTCCCGGCGAGCGGGAGTATGGGTGAGCAGTTCTTC

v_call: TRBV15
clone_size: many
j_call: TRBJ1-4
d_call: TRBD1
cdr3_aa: CATGQVGEKLFF
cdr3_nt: TGTGCCACAGGACAGGTGGGCGAAAAACTGTTTTTT

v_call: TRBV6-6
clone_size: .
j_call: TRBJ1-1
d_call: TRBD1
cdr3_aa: CASSTNRGRLDEAFF
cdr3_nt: TGTGCCAGCAGTACAAACAGGGGAAGGTTGGATGAAGCTTTCTTT

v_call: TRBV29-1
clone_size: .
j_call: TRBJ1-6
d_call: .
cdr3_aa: CSVEDPRLDPPLHF
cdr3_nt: TGCAGCGTTGAAGATCCCAGGCTGGATCCACCCCTCCACTTT

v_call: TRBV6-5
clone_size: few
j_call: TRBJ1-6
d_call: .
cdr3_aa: CASSRTPRDSPLHF
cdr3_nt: TGTGCCAGCAGTCGGACCCCGAGGGATTCACCCCTCCACTTT

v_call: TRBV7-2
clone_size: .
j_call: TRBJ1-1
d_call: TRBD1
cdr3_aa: CASSLDGTGETEAFF
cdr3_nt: TGTGCCAGCAGCTTAGATGGGACAGGGGAGACTGAAGCTTTCTTT

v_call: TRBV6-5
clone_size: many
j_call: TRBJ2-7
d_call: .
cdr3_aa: CASKVSRARSYEQYF
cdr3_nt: TGTGCCAGCAAGGTATCGCGGGCTCGCTCCTACGAGCAGTACTTC

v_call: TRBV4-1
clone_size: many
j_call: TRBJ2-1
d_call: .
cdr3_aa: CASSSDGSGDYNEQFF
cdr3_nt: TGCGCCAGCAGCTCCGACGGCAGCGGAGACTACAATGAGCAGTTCTTC

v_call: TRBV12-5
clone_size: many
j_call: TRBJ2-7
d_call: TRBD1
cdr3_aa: CASGLRRDRGRWIGGEQYF
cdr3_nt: TGTGCTAGTGGTTTGAGAAGGGACAGGGGGCGTTGGATCGGCGGCGAGCAGTACTTC

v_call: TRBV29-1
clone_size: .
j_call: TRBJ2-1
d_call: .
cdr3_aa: CSASPWRQSEQFF
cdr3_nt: TGCAGCGCAAGCCCGTGGAGGCAAAGCGAGCAGTTCTTC

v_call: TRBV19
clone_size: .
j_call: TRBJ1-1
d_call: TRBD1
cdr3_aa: CASSIGRTGLNTEAFF
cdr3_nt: TGTGCCAGTAGTATAGGCCGGACAGGCCTGAACACTGAAGCTTTCTTT

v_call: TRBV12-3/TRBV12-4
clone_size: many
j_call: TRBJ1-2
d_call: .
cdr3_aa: CASSPGDTGYTF
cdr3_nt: TGTGCCAGCAGTCCAGGGGACACAGGCTACACCTTC